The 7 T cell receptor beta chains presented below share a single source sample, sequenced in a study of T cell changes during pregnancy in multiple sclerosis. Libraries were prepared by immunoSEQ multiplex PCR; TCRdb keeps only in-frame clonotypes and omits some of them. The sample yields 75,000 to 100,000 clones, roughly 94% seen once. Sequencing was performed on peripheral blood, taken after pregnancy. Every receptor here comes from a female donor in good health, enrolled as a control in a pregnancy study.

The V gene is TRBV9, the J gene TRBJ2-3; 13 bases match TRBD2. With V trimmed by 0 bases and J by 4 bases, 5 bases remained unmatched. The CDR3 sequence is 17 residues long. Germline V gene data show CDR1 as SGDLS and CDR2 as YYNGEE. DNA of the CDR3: TGTGCCAGCAGCGTAGCTACTAGCGGGAGGGCCCCAGATACGCAGTATTTT. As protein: CASSVATSGRAPDTQYF.

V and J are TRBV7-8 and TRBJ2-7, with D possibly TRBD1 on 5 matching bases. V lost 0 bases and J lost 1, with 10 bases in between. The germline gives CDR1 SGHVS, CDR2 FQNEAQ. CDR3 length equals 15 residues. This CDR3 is CASSLARVDSYEQYF. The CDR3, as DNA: TGTGCCAGCAGCTTAGCCAGGGTGGATTCCTACGAGCAGTACTTC.

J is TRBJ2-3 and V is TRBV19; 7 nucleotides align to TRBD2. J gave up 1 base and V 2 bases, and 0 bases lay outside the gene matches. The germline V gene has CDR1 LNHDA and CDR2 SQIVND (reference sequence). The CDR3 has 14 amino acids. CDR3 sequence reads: CASSIRGGTDTQYF. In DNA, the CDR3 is TGTGCCAGTAGTATACGGGGGGGCACAGATACGCAGTATTTT.

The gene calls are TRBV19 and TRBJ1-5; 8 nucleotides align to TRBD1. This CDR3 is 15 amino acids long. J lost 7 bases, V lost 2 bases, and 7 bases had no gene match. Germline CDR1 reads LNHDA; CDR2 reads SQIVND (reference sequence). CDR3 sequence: CASSIRTGFGQPQHF. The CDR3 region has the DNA TGTGCCAGTAGTATACGGACAGGGTTCGGACAGCCCCAGCATTTT.

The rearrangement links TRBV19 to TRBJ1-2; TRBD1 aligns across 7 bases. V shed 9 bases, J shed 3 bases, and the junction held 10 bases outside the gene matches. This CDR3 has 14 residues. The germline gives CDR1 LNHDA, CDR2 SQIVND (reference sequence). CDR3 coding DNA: TGTGCCAGCACATTAGGGGGCGCCGACTATGGCTACACCTTC. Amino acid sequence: CASTLGGADYGYTF.

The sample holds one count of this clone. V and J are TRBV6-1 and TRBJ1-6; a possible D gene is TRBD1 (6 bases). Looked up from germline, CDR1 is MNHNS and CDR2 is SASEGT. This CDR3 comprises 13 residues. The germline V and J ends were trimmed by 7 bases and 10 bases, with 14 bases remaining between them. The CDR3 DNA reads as TGTGCCAGCACCAAGACAGGTACCTCACCCCTCCACTTT. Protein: CASTKTGTSPLHF.

CDR3 nucleotide sequence: TGTGCCAGTAGTATAGATCGGAGCGGCTCCTACAATGAGCAGTTCTTC. Translation gives CASSIDRSGSYNEQFF. This rearrangement joins TRBV19 to TRBJ2-1; perhaps TRBD2 as D (5 bases). Germline V gene lookup returns CDR1 LNHDA and CDR2 SQIVND (reference sequence). The ends were cut back, 0 bases at V and 0 bases at J, with 9 bases in the middle. The CDR3 is 16 residues long.